This T cell receptor beta chain comes out of a study of cytomegalovirus exposure and HLA in healthy donors. Trimming took 3 bases from V and 3 from J; bases not matched to a gene: 7. The CDR3 is 15 residues long. CDR1 is SNHLY, CDR2 FYNNEI, per germline. PCR involved 60 Vbeta and 13 Jbeta primers. TCRdb's table, derived via immunoSEQ multiplex PCR, lists solely in-frame clones and lacks some. The repertoire includes about 73,000 clones, 75% of them detected once, and roughly an eighth sits in the top ten. The sequenced sample consisted of PBMCs. This TCR came from a man in his 70s in good health and CMV-seronegative. This sequence joins TRBV2 and TRBJ2-7; TRBD1 matches 8 bases. Written as DNA, the CDR3 is TGTGCCAGCAGTGACGGGCCAGGGGGCAACTACGAGCAGTACTTC. Its translation is CASSDGPGGNYEQYF.